This T cell receptor beta chain was recorded in a study of blood T cells in healthy people across ages. The second PCR ran about 6 to 11 cycles with a sample-barcoded 5' primer and J-beta primers. TCRdb re-called the 5' RACE reads through MiXCR, storing one row per CDR3 protein. The sample lists 850,000 to 1,300,000 distinct CDR3 sequences, 45% occurring once. Looked up from germline, CDR1 is SGHRS and CDR2 is YFSETQ. The CDR3 extends over 13 amino acids. The V gene lost 6 bases and the J gene lost 6 bases, with 14 bases spanning the gap. The TCR sequence derives from a woman aged 55-70 years in good health. Sequencing was performed on blood. The chain couples TRBV5-1 to TRBJ2-3; D perhaps matches TRBD2 (6 bases). Here the CDR3 reads CASTTSPLDTQYF. In DNA form, the CDR3 reads TGCGCCAGCACCACTAGCCCTCTGGATACGCAGTATTTT.